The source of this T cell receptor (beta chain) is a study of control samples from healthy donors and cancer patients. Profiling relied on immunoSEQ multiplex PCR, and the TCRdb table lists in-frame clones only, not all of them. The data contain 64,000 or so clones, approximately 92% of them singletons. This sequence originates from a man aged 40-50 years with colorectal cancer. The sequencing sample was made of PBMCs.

CDR3 residues: CASSPQEGYGYTF. DNA of the CDR3: TGTGCCAGCAGCCCCCAAGAAGGCTATGGCTACACCTTC. The rearrangement joins TRBV7-3 to TRBJ1-2; D call uncertain. The V end lost 5 bases, the J end lost 4 bases, and 11 bases lay between the germline ends. There are 13 residues in the CDR3. Germline assignment: CDR1 SGHTA and CDR2 FQGTGA.